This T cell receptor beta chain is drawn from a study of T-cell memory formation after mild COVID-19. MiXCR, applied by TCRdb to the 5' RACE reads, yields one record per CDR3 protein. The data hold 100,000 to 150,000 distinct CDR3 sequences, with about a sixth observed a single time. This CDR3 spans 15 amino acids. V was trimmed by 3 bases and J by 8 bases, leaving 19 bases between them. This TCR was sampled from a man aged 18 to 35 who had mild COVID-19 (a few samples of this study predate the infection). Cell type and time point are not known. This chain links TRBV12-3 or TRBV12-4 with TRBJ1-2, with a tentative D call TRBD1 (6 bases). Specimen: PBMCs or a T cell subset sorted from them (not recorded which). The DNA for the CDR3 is TGTGCCAGCAGTTTGTTCGGGGGCTCACTGGGGGGCTACACCTTC. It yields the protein CASSLFGGSLGGYTF.